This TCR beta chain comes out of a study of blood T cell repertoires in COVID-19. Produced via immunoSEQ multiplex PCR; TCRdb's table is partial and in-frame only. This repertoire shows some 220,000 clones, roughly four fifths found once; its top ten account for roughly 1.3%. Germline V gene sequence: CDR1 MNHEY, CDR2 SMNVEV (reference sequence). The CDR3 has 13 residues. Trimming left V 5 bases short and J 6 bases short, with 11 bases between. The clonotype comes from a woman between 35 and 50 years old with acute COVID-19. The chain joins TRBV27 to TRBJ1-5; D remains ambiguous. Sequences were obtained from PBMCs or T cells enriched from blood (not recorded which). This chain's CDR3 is CASSLAVSQPQHF. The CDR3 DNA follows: TGTGCCAGCAGTCTCGCCGTCAGTCAGCCCCAGCATTTT.